Described below is a single TCR beta chain sequence and its context. Antigen specificity is unknown. The sample originates from a study of cytomegalovirus exposure and HLA in healthy donors. CDR1 KGHSH and CDR2 LQKENI come from the germline V gene. Germline trimming cut 4 bases from V and 1 base from J; bases unmatched to any gene: 9. CDR3 length equals 17 residues. Overall study results and limits: Analysis was carried out at a later point, and it linked a missense DCLRE1C variant to TCR beta V- and J-gene trimming.

PCR involved 60 Vbeta and 13 Jbeta primers. Generated by immunoSEQ multiplex PCR, the TCRdb table keeps only in-frame clones and is missing some. This sample's clone table lists 45,000 to 60,000 clones. The receptor was isolated from a woman between 35 and 50 years old in good health and CMV-seronegative. V and J are TRBV18 and TRBJ1-4; the match to TRBD1 covers 7 bases. The specimen was PBMCs. The CDR3, as DNA: TGTGCCAGCTCACTCACAGGGGAGCAAGGAACTAATGAAAAACTGTTTTTT. As protein: CASSLTGEQGTNEKLFF.